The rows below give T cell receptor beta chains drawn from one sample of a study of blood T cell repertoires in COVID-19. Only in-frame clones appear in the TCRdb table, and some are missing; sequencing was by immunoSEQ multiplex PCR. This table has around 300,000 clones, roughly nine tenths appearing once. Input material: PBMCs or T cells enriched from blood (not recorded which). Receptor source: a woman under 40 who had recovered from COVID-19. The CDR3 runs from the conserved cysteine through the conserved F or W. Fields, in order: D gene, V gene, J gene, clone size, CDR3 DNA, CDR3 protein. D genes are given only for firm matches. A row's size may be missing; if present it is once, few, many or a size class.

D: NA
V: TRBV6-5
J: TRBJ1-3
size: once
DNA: TGTGCCAGCAGTTACGCCGGGTTAGCTGGAAACACCATATATTTT
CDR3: CASSYAGLAGNTIYF

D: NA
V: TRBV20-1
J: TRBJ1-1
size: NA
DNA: TGCAGTGCTAGTGTGGGGCAGGCTGAAGCTTTCTTT
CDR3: CSASVGQAEAFF

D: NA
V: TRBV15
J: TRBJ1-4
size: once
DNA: TGTGCCACCAGCAGGGACCGCACCAGGGGCCGCGAACTGTTTTTT
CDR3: CATSRDRTRGRELFF

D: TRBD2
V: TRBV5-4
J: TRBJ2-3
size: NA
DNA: TGTGCCAGCAGCTTGGCTAGCGGGACGGATACGCAGTATTTT
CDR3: CASSLASGTDTQYF

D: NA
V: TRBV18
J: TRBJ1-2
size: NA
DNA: TGTGCCAGCTCACCACCGACAGTAGGGGCCTATGACTATGGCTACACCTTC
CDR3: CASSPPTVGAYDYGYTF

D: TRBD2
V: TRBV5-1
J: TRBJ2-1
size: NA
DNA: TGCGCCAGCAGCCCAGGGACTAGCGCCTACAATGAGCAGTTCTTC
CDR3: CASSPGTSAYNEQFF

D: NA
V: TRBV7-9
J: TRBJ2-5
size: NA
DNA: TGTGCCAGCAGCGTAGGAATACAGGGAGAGACCCAGTACTTC
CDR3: CASSVGIQGETQYF

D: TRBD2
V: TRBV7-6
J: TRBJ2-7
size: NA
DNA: TGTGCCAGCAGCTTAGGTAGCGGGGCTACCTACGAGCAGTACTTC
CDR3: CASSLGSGATYEQYF

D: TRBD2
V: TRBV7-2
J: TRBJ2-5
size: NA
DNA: TGTGCCAGCAGCTTCTCATACTTAAGGACTAGCGCGAAGACCCAGTACTTC
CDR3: CASSFSYLRTSAKTQYF

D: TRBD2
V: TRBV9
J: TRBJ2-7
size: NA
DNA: TGTGCCAGCAGCGTAGGGGGTAGCGGGATCAGCGAGCAGTACTTC
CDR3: CASSVGGSGISEQYF

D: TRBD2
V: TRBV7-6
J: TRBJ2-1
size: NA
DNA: TGTGCCAGCAGCCGCAGACTAGCGGATAGCTCCTACAATGAGCAGTTCTTC
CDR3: CASSRRLADSSYNEQFF

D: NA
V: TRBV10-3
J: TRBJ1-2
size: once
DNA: TGTGCCACCACTTCGACAGAGACCCTACCGGCGGTGGGCTACACCTTC
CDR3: CATTSTETLPAVGYTF

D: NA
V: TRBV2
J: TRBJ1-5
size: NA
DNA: TGTGCCAGCAGTGAAGGTCAGGGCATTCCGCCCCAGCATTTT
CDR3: CASSEGQGIPPQHF

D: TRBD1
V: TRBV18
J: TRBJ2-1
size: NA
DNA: TGTGCCAGCTCACCTGGGACAGGGGTGGATGAGCAGTTCTTC
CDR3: CASSPGTGVDEQFF

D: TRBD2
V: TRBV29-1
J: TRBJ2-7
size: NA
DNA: TGCAGCGTTGTTTTCTATCCTAGCGGGAGATCATCCTCCTACGAGCAGTACTTC
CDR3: CSVVFYPSGRSSSYEQYF

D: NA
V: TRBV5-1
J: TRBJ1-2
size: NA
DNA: TGCGCCAGCAGCGAGGAGAGCGGGGCGAATCCTAACTATGGCTACACCTTC
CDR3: CASSEESGANPNYGYTF

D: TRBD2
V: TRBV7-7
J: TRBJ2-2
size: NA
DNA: TGTGCTAGCAGCCCCATTGGGGGGGTGTCGAACACCGGGGAGCTGTTTTTT
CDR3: CASSPIGGVSNTGELFF

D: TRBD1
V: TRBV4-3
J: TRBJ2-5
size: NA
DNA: TGCGCCAGCAGCCGCGGACAGGGACGCCAACTCGGGGGTGGTCAAGAGACCCAGTACTTC
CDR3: CASSRGQGRQLGGGQETQYF

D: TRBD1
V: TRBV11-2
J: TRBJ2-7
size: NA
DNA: TGTGCCAGCATAGGGGGGACAGGGGGGTCCGAGCAGTACTTC
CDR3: CASIGGTGGSEQYF

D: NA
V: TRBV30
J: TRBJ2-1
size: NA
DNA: TGTGCCTGGAGTCTAGGGGGATTCGATGAGCAGTTCTTC
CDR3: CAWSLGGFDEQFF

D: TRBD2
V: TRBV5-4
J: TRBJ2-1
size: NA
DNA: TGTGCCAGCAGTCCCTGGCGGGGGAGCCCCCTTGGGTTCTTC
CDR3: CASSPWRGSPLGFF

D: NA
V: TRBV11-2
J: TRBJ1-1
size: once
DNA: TGTGCCAGCAGCAAGGGCCGGAGGGAACGGAACACTGAAGCTTTCTTT
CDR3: CASSKGRRERNTEAFF

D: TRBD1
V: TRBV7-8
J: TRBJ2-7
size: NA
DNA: TGTGCCAGCAGCTTAGCGGGCGGGGCAGGGGGCCTGTACGAGCAGTACTTC
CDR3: CASSLAGGAGGLYEQYF

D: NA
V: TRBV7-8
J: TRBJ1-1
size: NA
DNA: TGTGCCAGCAGCGTCCGGACAGTCACTGAAGCTTTCTTT
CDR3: CASSVRTVTEAFF

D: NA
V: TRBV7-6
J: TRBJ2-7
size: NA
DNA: TGTGCCAGCAGCTTAGGGTTTGGAGACAGCTCCTACGAGCAGTACTTC
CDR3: CASSLGFGDSSYEQYF

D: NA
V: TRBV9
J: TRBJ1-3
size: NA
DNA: TGTGCCAGCAGCGGCGACTGGTACTCTGGAAACACCATATATTTT
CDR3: CASSGDWYSGNTIYF

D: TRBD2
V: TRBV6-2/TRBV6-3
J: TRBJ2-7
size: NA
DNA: TGTGCCAGCAGCTCCCGGGCTAGCGGGAAGTATTACGAGCAGTACTTC
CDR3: CASSSRASGKYYEQYF

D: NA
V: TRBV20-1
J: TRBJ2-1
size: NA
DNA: TGCAGTGCCCGGAGACCCAATGAGCAGTTCTTC
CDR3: CSARRPNEQFF

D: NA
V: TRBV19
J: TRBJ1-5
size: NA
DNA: TGTGCCAGTAGTATAGGGGGGGGGCCGCCACTGCAGCCCCAGCATTTT
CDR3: CASSIGGGPPLQPQHF

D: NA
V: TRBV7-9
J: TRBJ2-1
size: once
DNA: TGTGCCAGCAGCCTTATAAGAGCCTACAATGAGCAGTTCTTC
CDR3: CASSLIRAYNEQFF

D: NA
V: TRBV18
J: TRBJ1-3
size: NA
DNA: TGTGCCAGCTCACCTCGACAAGAGGGAAACACCATATATTTT
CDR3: CASSPRQEGNTIYF

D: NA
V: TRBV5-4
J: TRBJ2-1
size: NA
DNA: TGTGCCAGCAGCTTGATTTCGAGGTCGGACAATGAGCAGTTCTTC
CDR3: CASSLISRSDNEQFF

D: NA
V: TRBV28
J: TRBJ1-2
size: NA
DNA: TGTGCCAGCAGTTTACCCGAACTAAACCATGGCTACACCTTC
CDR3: CASSLPELNHGYTF

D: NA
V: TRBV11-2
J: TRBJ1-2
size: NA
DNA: TGTGCCAGCAGCTTAGACAGGGGAAGCTATGGCTACACCTTC
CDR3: CASSLDRGSYGYTF

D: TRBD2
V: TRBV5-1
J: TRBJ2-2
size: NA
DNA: TGCGCCAGCCGTTCTACAGGGAAACTACTAGCGGGAGGTATCGTCGGGGAGCTGTTTTTT
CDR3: CASRSTGKLLAGGIVGELFF

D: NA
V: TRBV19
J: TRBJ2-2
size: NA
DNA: TGTGCCAGTAGTTTGGACTACGGTACCGGGGAGCTGTTTTTT
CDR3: CASSLDYGTGELFF

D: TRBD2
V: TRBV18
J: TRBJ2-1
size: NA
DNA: TGTGCCAGCTCGCCAAGACTAGCGGGAGACAATGAGCAGTTCTTC
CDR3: CASSPRLAGDNEQFF

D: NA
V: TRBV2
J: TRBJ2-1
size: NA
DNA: TGTGCCAGCAAGGGGGGGACCGGGTTCAATGAGCAGTTCTTC
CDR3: CASKGGTGFNEQFF

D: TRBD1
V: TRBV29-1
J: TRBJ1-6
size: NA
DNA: TGCAGCGTTACGGAACTCAATCGGGACAGGTCCCTTAATTCACCCCTCCACTTT
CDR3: CSVTELNRDRSLNSPLHF

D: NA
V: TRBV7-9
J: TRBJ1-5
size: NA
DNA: TGTGCCAGCAGTCCCCCAGGGGATAATCAGCCCCAGCATTTT
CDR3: CASSPPGDNQPQHF

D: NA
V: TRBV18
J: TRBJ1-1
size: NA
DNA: TGTGCCAGCTCACCATTGGACATGAACACTGAAGCTTTCTTT
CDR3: CASSPLDMNTEAFF

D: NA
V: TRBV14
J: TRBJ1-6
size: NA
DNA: TGTGCCAGCAGCAACGGGACATTTGATTCACCCCTCCACTTT
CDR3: CASSNGTFDSPLHF

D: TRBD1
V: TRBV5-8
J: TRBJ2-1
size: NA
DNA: TGTGCCAGCAGCTCCGGGACAGGGTTCTACAATGAGCAGTTCTTC
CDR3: CASSSGTGFYNEQFF

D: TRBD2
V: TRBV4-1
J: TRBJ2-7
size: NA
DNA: TGCGCCAGCAGCCAAGAAGGGAGTAGCGGGTACGAGCAGTACTTC
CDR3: CASSQEGSSGYEQYF

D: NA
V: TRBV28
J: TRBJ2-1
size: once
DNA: TGTGCCAGCAGTTCTCTGGGAGAGTACAATGAGCAGTTCTTC
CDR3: CASSSLGEYNEQFF

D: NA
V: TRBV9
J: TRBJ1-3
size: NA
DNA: TGTGCCAGCAGCGTAGGACAGAATATCTTGATGGACGGAAACACCATATATTTT
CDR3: CASSVGQNILMDGNTIYF

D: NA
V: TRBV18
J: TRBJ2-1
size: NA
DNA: TGTGCCAGCTCACCGGAACAGGGTCATGAGCAGTTCTTC
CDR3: CASSPEQGHEQFF

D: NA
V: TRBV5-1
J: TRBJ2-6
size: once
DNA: TGCGCCAGCAGCAACGGCAGGCACCACTCTGGGGCCAACGTCCTGACTTTC
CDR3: CASSNGRHHSGANVLTF